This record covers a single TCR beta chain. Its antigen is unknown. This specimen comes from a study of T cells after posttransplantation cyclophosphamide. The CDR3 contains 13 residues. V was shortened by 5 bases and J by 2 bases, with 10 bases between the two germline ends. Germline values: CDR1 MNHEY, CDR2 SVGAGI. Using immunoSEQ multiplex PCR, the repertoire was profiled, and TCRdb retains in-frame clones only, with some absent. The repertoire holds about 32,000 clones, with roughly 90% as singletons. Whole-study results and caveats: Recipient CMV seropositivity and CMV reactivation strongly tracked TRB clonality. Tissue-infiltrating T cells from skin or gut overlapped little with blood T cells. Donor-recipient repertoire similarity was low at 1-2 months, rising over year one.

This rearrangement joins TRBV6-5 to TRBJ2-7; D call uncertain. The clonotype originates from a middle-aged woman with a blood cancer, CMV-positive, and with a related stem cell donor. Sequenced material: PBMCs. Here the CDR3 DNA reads TGTGCCAGCAGTGACCGGGTCGCCTACGAGCAGTACTTC. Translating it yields CASSDRVAYEQYF.